Following are 26 T cell receptor beta chains from one sample sequenced in a study of molecular identifiers for immune sequencing clone quantification. TCRdb re-derived calls from the PCR reads in MiXCR, one entry per CDR3 protein. The table includes about 510,000 distinct CDR3 sequences, roughly 25% detected once. The sample comprised naive CD8+ T cells from blood, with Jurkat cell RNA spiked in. Subset noted: FACS-sorted CD8+CD4-CCR7+CD45RA+ naive T cells. Receptors originate from a human donor in good health. Some libraries in this study had Jurkat cell RNA spiked in.

This clonotype was seen many times. The gene calls are TRBV5-6 and TRBJ2-3; D is possibly TRBD2 (5 bases). Trimming shortened V by 0 bases and J by 2 bases, and 10 bases separated the two germline ends. The germline V gene has CDR1 SGHDT and CDR2 YYEEEE. The CDR3 runs 15 residues. The CDR3 sequence is CASSLGVGLTDTQYF. Written as DNA, the CDR3 is TGTGCCAGCAGCTTGGGGGTCGGACTCACAGATACGCAGTATTTT.

Turning to this clonotype: An end of the junction does not agree with germline; a read error may underlie this. J is TRBJ2-7 and V is TRBV6-5; D is possibly TRBD1 (6 bases). CDR1 is MNHEY and CDR2 is SVGAGI in the germline V gene. CDR3 size: 16 residues. The chain's CDR3 is CASSYSWGTPSYEQHF. Written as DNA, the CDR3 is TGTGCCAGCAGTTACTCGTGGGGGACACCTTCCTACGAGCAGCACTTC.

This clonotype was seen a few times. The chain employs TRBV12-3 or TRBV12-4 and TRBJ2-3, with D possibly matching TRBD1 (6 bases). V lost 6 bases and J 2 bases, leaving 24 bases between the germline ends. This CDR3 is built from 18 residues. CDR3 sequence reads: CASSTIRDMGKNTDTQYF. Written as DNA, the CDR3 is TGTGCCAGCAGCACAATCCGGGACATGGGAAAGAACACAGATACGCAGTATTTT.

As concerns this clonotype: The junction and the germline gene differ at one end; a read error may be behind it. The V call is TRBV5-6, the J call TRBJ1-5, with D possibly being TRBD1 (5 bases). The germline gives CDR1 SGHDT, CDR2 YYEEEE. This CDR3 has 16 amino acids. Written as DNA, the CDR3 is TGTGCCAGCAGCTCATCTCAGGGTTTTAGCAATCGGCCCCAGCATTTT. Translating it yields CASSSSQGFSNRPQHF.

Many counts were recorded for this clonotype. This sequence joins TRBV7-2 and TRBJ1-1, with unresolved D. CDR1 SGHTA and CDR2 FQGNSA come from the germline V gene. The V end was cut by 1 base, the J end by 5 bases, with 11 bases between. The CDR3 has 14 amino acids. CDR3 nucleotide sequence: TGTGCCAGCAGCTTAGAGTGGGAGTCGACTGAAGCTTTCTTT. It yields the protein CASSLEWESTEAFF.

At least ten counts were recorded for this clonotype. The chain links TRBV12-3 or TRBV12-4 to TRBJ2-7; D possibly corresponds to TRBD2 (5 bases). V lost 6 bases and J lost 6, with 9 bases in between. The CDR3 loop spans 11 amino acids. CDR3 sequence (DNA): TGTGCCAGCAGCCCCGGAGGCGAGCAGTACTTC. Translation: CASSPGGEQYF.

A remark on this clonotype: At one end the junction does not follow the germline gene, possibly because of a read error. The chain links TRBV7-9 to TRBJ1-1; D is unclear. The CDR3 has 15 amino acids. CDR1 and CDR2 (germline): SEHNR, FQNEAQ (reference sequence). In DNA, the CDR3 is TGTGCCGGCAGCTCGCGGACGGCAACTAAAGGTGAAGCTTTCTTT. As protein: CAGSSRTATKGEAFF.

On this clonotype itself: A much larger clone is a single base away; this may be a read error. The chain links TRBV12-3 or TRBV12-4 to TRBJ2-5; D could derive from TRBD1 or TRBD2 (5 bases each). V was shortened by 7 bases and J by 4 bases, with 13 bases between the two germline ends. The CDR3 contains 13 residues. The CDR3 bases are TGTGCCAGCACCCCGCAGGGACGAGAGACCCAGTACTTC. As protein: CASTPQGRETQYF.

As to this clonotype: At one end, the junction sequence differs from germline, possibly due to a read error. J is TRBJ2-1 and V is TRBV12-3 or TRBV12-4; possible D gene TRBD2, 5 bases. The CDR3 extends over 14 amino acids. The CDR3 sequence: CASSQPSSYDEQFF. As DNA, the CDR3 is TGTGCCAGCAGCCAACCTAGCTCCTACGATGAGCAGTTCTTC.

The rearrangement links TRBV5-6 to TRBJ1-1; D remains ambiguous. Germline V gene sequence: CDR1 SGHDT, CDR2 YYEEEE. CDR3 length equals 14 residues. Trimming removed 2 bases from V and 4 bases from J, with 12 bases in between. As DNA, the CDR3 is TGTGCCAGCAGCTTCGCGCAATGGGGCACTGAAGCTTTCTTT. Its protein is CASSFAQWGTEAFF.

At least ten counts were recorded for this clonotype. The chain couples TRBV4-3 to TRBJ2-7; TRBD1 might be the D (5 bases). V lost 4 bases and J lost 0, with 13 bases in between. The CDR3 is made up of 15 amino acids. Germline V gene data show CDR1 as LGHNA and CDR2 as YSLEER. The CDR3 loop reads CASSPSAQGSYEQYF. The DNA of the CDR3 is TGCGCCAGCAGCCCCTCAGCCCAGGGCTCCTACGAGCAGTACTTC.

The chain carries TRBV6-5 and TRBJ2-5; possible D gene TRBD2, 5 bases. The CDR3 covers 14 residues. The germline V gene has CDR1 MNHEY and CDR2 SVGAGI. The DNA of the CDR3 is TGTGCTCCCCGTTGCCCCGGGGTTTCGGAGACCCAGTACTTC. Translating it yields CAPRCPGVSETQYF.

Remarks on this clonotype: A much bigger clone sits one base away, suggesting this may be a read error. The chain combines TRBV5-6 with TRBJ1-6; D is possibly TRBD1 (5 bases). CDR1 and CDR2 from the germline V gene are SGHDT and YYEEEE. CDR3 size: 18 residues. CDR3 region: CASSPERGALPHKSPLHF. Written as DNA, the CDR3 is TGTGCCAGCAGCCCGGAGAGGGGAGCCCTTCCCCATAAATCACCCCTCCACTTT.

A word on this clonotype: Being one base from a much bigger clone, this may be a read error. This chain uses TRBV29-1 with TRBJ2-5; tentatively, D is TRBD1 (5 bases). Germline CDR1 reads SQVTM; CDR2 reads ANQGSEA. This CDR3 is 16 amino acids long. As DNA, the CDR3 is TGCAGCGTTGCTAGGGGTCGGGCGTTGGCCCAAGAGACCCAGTGCTTC. This codes for CSVARGRALAQETQCF.

This clonotype was seen a handful of times. This chain links TRBV4-3 with TRBJ2-1; no reliable D call. V was trimmed by 2 bases and J by 1 base, leaving 9 bases between them. The CDR3 length is 15 residues. Germline V gives CDR1 LGHNA, CDR2 YSLEER. The CDR3 protein is CASSQTPVSYNEQFF. The CDR3 DNA reads TGCGCCAGCAGCCAAACTCCAGTATCCTACAATGAGCAGTTCTTC.

This clonotype was recorded once. This chain uses TRBV27 with TRBJ2-7; 8 bases are shared with TRBD1. The CDR3 has 18 residues. Trimming took 8 bases from V and 2 from J; bases not matched to a gene: 20. Germline V gives CDR1 MNHEY, CDR2 SMNVEV (reference sequence). The CDR3 DNA sequence: TGTGCCAGCGGTCCTATTACTCCAGGGGGCATTATCACCTACGAGCAGTACTTC. As protein: CASGPITPGGIITYEQYF.

The sample holds many counts of this clonotype. The chain employs TRBV5-5 and TRBJ1-5; possible D gene TRBD1, 5 bases. The germline V and J ends were trimmed by 0 bases and 7 bases, with 11 bases remaining between them. CDR1 and CDR2 from the germline V gene are SGHKS and YYEKEE (reference sequence). The CDR3 is 14 residues long. The chain's CDR3 is CASSLDDSWQPQHF. The CDR3 nucleotides read TGTGCCAGCAGCTTGGATGACAGCTGGCAGCCCCAGCATTTT.

This clonotype was counted a few times. This chain connects TRBV19 to TRBJ2-7; no clear D gene. Trimming cost V 5 bases and J 4 bases, with 9 bases left between them. From germline, CDR1 is LNHDA and CDR2 SQIVND (reference sequence). CDR3 length: 12 residues. The CDR3 region is CASSGQEYEQYF. In nucleotides, the CDR3 is TGTGCCAGTAGTGGCCAGGAGTACGAGCAGTACTTC.

About this clonotype: One end of the junction varies from germline; a read error may be responsible. The rearrangement uses TRBV5-5 and TRBJ2-5; D may be TRBD1 (6 bases). This CDR3 comprises 14 residues. Per germline, CDR1 SGHKS and CDR2 YYEKEE (reference sequence). The CDR3: CASSLIEQGEPQYF. For the CDR3, the DNA is TGTGCCAGCAGCCTGATCGAACAGGGAGAGCCCCAGTACTTC.

With respect to this clonotype: At one end, the junction sequence differs from germline, possibly due to a read error. The chain joins TRBV5-4 to TRBJ2-3; D possibly corresponds to TRBD1 (6 bases). From germline, CDR1 is SGHNT and CDR2 YYREEE (reference sequence). This CDR3 region has 17 residues. CDR3 DNA sequence: TGTGCCAGCAGCTCGGGCCTGGGGGCCTCTATCACAGGTACGCAGTATTTT. Translating gives CASSSGLGASITGTQYF.

The rearrangement links TRBV5-1 to TRBJ2-7; 14 bases are a match to TRBD2. The germline gives CDR1 SGHRS, CDR2 YFSETQ. The trim removed 4 bases at V and 2 bases at J, leaving 8 bases unmatched. The CDR3 has 17 amino acids. CDR3 sequence: CASSLGLAGETTYEQYF. The CDR3 bases are TGCGCCAGCAGCCTGGGACTAGCGGGAGAAACTACCTACGAGCAGTACTTC.

This clonotype was seen only a few times. This chain joins TRBV2 and TRBJ1-5; 8 positions match TRBD1. The germline V gene has CDR1 SNHLY and CDR2 FYNNEI. The CDR3 totals 15 residues. Unmatched junction bases numbered 7, after V lost 8 bases and J lost 1 base. The chain's CDR3 is CASEIGQGSNQPQHF. The DNA for the CDR3 is TGTGCCAGCGAAATCGGACAGGGAAGCAATCAGCCCCAGCATTTT.

This clonotype came up many times. This chain connects TRBV4-3 to TRBJ1-5; no clear D. V lost 4 bases and J 2 bases, leaving 12 bases between the germline ends. The CDR3 is 15 residues long. Germline V gene sequence: CDR1 LGHNA, CDR2 YSLEER. This CDR3 reads CASSPVIDRNQPQHF. DNA for the CDR3: TGCGCCAGCAGCCCCGTAATAGATCGCAATCAGCCCCAGCATTTT.

In regard to this clonotype: This may be a read error, as it is one base from a much larger clone. This sequence joins TRBV29-1 and TRBJ2-5, with 7 bases lining up with TRBD2. The CDR3 is made up of 15 amino acids. Trimming took 7 bases from V and 4 from J; bases not matched to a gene: 15. CDR1 is SQVTM and CDR2 is ANQGSEA in the germline V gene. The CDR3 here is CSAPPGLADLETQYF. Written as DNA, the CDR3 is TGCAGCGCTCCTCCGGGTCTAGCGGACCTAGAGACCCAGTACTTC. The entire variable domain, with the rest obtained from reference TRBV29-1 and TRBJ2-5, is as follows: SAVISQKPSRDICQRGTSLTIQCQVDSQVTMMFWYRQQPGQSLTLIATANQGSEATYESGFVIDKFPISRPNLTFSTLTVSNMSPEDSSIYLCSAPPGLADLETQYFGPGTRLLVL.

J is TRBJ1-2 and V is TRBV30, with unresolved D. V shed 2 bases and J shed 12 bases, with 16 bases lying between them. CDR1 GTSNPN and CDR2 SVGIG come from the germline V gene (reference sequence). The CDR3 sequence is 12 residues long. CDR3 in DNA: TGTGCCTGGAGTCAAGACATGTGGCCAGACACCTTC. Residues: CAWSQDMWPDTF. Drawing the rest from reference TRBV30 and TRBJ1-2, the complete variable domain is SQTIHQWPATLVQPVGSPLSLECTVEGTSNPNLYWYRQAAGRGLQLLFYSVGIGQISSEVPQNLSASRPQDRQFILSSKKLLLSDSGFYLCAWSQDMWPDTFGSGTRLTVV.

This clonotype appeared a single time. A read error may be the cause here, since a much bigger clone is one base away. The J gene is TRBJ2-3, the V gene TRBV11-2, with unresolved D. V was trimmed by 2 bases and J by 0 bases, leaving 9 bases between them. Germline loops: CDR1 SGHAT, CDR2 FQNNGV. This CDR3 spans 15 amino acids. The chain's CDR3 is CASSLSIVSTDTQYF. Written as DNA, the CDR3 is TGTGCCAGCAGCTTAAGCATCGTCAGCACAGATACGCAGTATTTT.